The present T cell receptor beta chain was sequenced within a study of blood T cell repertoires in COVID-19. About the study: Acute and convalescent COVID-19 specimens originated in the United States, Italy and Spain.

Germline loops: CDR1 ENHRY, CDR2 SYGVKD. V lost 8 bases, J lost 7 bases, and 8 bases stayed unmatched. This CDR3 comprises 13 residues. Original data processing: Reference gene primer amplification gave nucleated cell count estimates. The method was immunoSEQ multiplex PCR; TCRdb's version includes in-frame clones alone and lacks a portion of them. V and J calls and clone size come straight from that table; D and trimming were deduced from the DNA. The top ten clones hold 3.5% to 5% of a sample with tens of thousands of clones, nearly 95% of them seen once. The rearrangement uses TRBV10-3 and TRBJ2-1; TRBD2 matches at 7 bases. The source material was peripheral blood. The TCR comes from a human donor with active COVID-19. The donor label of this sample is uncertain. The CDR3 spells CAIYDGRSNEQFF. The DNA for the CDR3 is TGTGCCATCTATGACGGGAGGTCTAATGAGCAGTTCTTC.